Following are 17 T cell receptor beta chains from one sample sequenced in a study of Tregs in tolerant kidney transplant recipients. Profiling relied on immunoSEQ multiplex PCR, and the TCRdb table lists in-frame clones only, not all of them. The table shows about 240,000 clones, with roughly 84% occurring only once. Sequenced: CD4+ T cells from blood. The receptors here all came from a human donor in good health.

This chain links TRBV19 with TRBJ2-7; 8 nucleotides agree with TRBD1. V shed 8 bases and J 6 bases; nucleotides not matched to a gene: 6. The CDR3 covers 12 residues. Germline V gene lookup returns CDR1 LNHDA and CDR2 SQIVND (reference sequence). Here the CDR3 DNA reads TGTGCCAGTGTGGCAGGGGGCGGCGAGCAGTACTTC. Its protein is CASVAGGGEQYF.

This chain connects TRBV6-6 to TRBJ1-1, with a weak D call TRBD1 (5 bases). The length of the CDR3 is 15 residues. Trimming shortened V by 7 bases and J by 1 base, and 16 bases separated the two germline ends. Germline V gene data show CDR1 as MNHNY and CDR2 as SVGAGI (reference sequence). The CDR3, as DNA: TGTGCCAGCACCGGGGGGGGAAAGCGGAACACTGAAGCTTTCTTT. Translated, it gives CASTGGGKRNTEAFF.

This clone has a handful of counts. This chain uses TRBV7-2 with TRBJ2-1, with 9 bases aligning to TRBD2. Germline V gene sequence: CDR1 SGHTA, CDR2 FQGNSA. The CDR3 spans 15 residues. The V and J ends lost 2 bases and 6 bases, in that order; junction bases with no gene match: 5. CDR3 DNA: TGTGCCAGCAGCTTAATAGCGGGAGTAGGCAATGAGCAGTTCTTC. Its translation: CASSLIAGVGNEQFF.

The rearrangement uses TRBV6-5 and TRBJ2-3; D gene uncertain. The V end lost 6 bases, the J end lost 1 base, and 14 bases lay between the germline ends. The CDR3 runs 15 residues. Germline CDR1 and CDR2: MNHEY and SVGAGI. The chain's CDR3 is CASSWSPPGTDTQYF. The DNA for the CDR3 is TGTGCCAGCAGCTGGAGTCCACCGGGCACAGATACGCAGTATTTT.

The genes are TRBV5-1 and TRBJ2-1, with D possibly TRBD1 on 6 matching bases. This CDR3 contains 16 residues. Germline CDR1 SGHRS, CDR2 YFSETQ. The V gene lost 0 bases and the J gene lost 6 bases, with 16 bases spanning the gap. CDR3 coding DNA: TGCGCCAGCAGCTTGGCGGCCAGGGGTTCGACCAATGAGCAGTTCTTC. Residues: CASSLAARGSTNEQFF.

This chain links TRBV2 with TRBJ2-6; no definite D call. Trimming stripped 2 bases from V and 3 bases from J, with 11 bases between. The CDR3 is 16 residues long. The V gene's germline CDR1 is SNHLY and CDR2 FYNNEI. The CDR3 bases are TGTGCCAGCAGTGAAAACTCACCCAATGGGGCCAACGTCCTGACTTTC. It codes for CASSENSPNGANVLTF.

With respect to this clone: Other DNA sequences in the sample encode the same CDR3. The J gene is TRBJ2-7, the V gene TRBV10-3; a possible D gene is TRBD1 (7 bases). The V end lost 4 bases, the J end lost 0 bases, and 16 bases lay between the germline ends. CDR1 and CDR2 from the germline V gene are ENHRY and SYGVKD. CDR3 length equals 16 residues. The CDR3 nucleotides are TGTGCCATCAGTGGTACCCCAGGGGGGATCTCCTACGAGCAGTACTTC. This codes for CAISGTPGGISYEQYF.

The V gene is TRBV7-8, the J gene TRBJ2-3; perhaps TRBD1 as D (6 bases). The V gene lost 4 bases and the J gene lost 6 bases, with 14 bases spanning the gap. The CDR3 is 14 amino acids. Germline V gene sequence: CDR1 SGHVS, CDR2 FQNEAQ. The CDR3 bases are TGTGCCAGCAGCTCCTACAGGGCCGGGGATACGCAGTATTTT. Protein sequence: CASSSYRAGDTQYF.

V usage is TRBV7-9 and J usage is TRBJ2-7; TRBD2 matches at 7 bases. The CDR3 contains 15 residues. Germline V gene lookup returns CDR1 SEHNR and CDR2 FQNEAQ (reference sequence). V lost 1 base and J lost 3; bases outside the gene matches: 6. CDR3 sequence reads: CASSLVGPSGYEQYF. The CDR3 region has the DNA TGTGCCAGCAGCTTAGTCGGTCCTAGCGGCTACGAGCAGTACTTC.

The chain employs TRBV2 and TRBJ2-7; weak D call: TRBD2 (6 bases). Germline CDR1 and CDR2: SNHLY and FYNNEI. There are 13 residues in the CDR3. V lost 4 bases and J 7 bases, leaving 14 bases between the germline ends. CDR3 sequence: CASSGPGLVEQYF. In DNA form, the CDR3 reads TGTGCCAGCAGTGGGCCGGGACTCGTGGAGCAGTACTTC.

There are a few counts of this clone. This chain links TRBV2 with TRBJ1-1; 7 positions match TRBD1. Germline CDR1 reads SNHLY; CDR2 reads FYNNEI. V lost 4 bases, J lost 5 bases, and 7 bases stayed unmatched. The CDR3 sequence is 14 residues long. CDR3 bases: TGTGCCAGCAGTGTGAGACAGGGCGGGACTGAAGCTTTCTTT. This gives the protein CASSVRQGGTEAFF.

The V gene is TRBV19, the J gene TRBJ1-2, with D possibly being TRBD1 (6 bases). The length of the CDR3 is 15 residues. The germline V and J ends were trimmed by 2 bases and 0 bases, with 10 bases remaining between them. The germline V gene encodes CDR1 LNHDA and CDR2 SQIVND (reference sequence). CDR3 sequence: CASSIHRAPNYGYTF. In DNA, the CDR3 is TGTGCCAGTAGTATACACAGGGCGCCTAACTATGGCTACACCTTC.

The chain uses TRBV30 and TRBJ2-5, with D unclear. The length of the CDR3 is 12 residues. Trimming stripped 1 base from V and 6 bases from J, with 9 bases between. The germline V gene has CDR1 GTSNPN and CDR2 SVGIG (reference sequence). Here the CDR3 DNA reads TGTGCCTGGAGTGCCGGGCCCCAGACCCAGTACTTC. This gives the protein CAWSAGPQTQYF. Full variable domain (outside the CDR3, taken from reference TRBV30 and TRBJ2-5): SQTIHQWPATLVQPVGSPLSLECTVEGTSNPNLYWYRQAAGRGLQLLFYSVGIGQISSEVPQNLSASRPQDRQFILSSKKLLLSDSGFYLCAWSAGPQTQYFGPGTRLLVL.

The rearrangement links TRBV7-9 to TRBJ1-2; D may be TRBD1 (5 bases). Germline values: CDR1 SEHNR, CDR2 FQNEAQ (reference sequence). Between the trimmed V and J ends, which lost 3 bases and 1 base, there was a span of 9 bases. This CDR3 has 14 residues. The CDR3 loop is CASSFRDLNYGYTF. The CDR3 nucleotides read TGTGCCAGCAGCTTCCGGGACCTTAACTATGGCTACACCTTC.

This clone was seen a single time. The chain uses TRBV15 and TRBJ2-7; a weak D match, TRBD2 (5 bases). The germline CDR1 and CDR2 sequences are LNHNV and YYDKDF (reference sequence). Trimming shortened V by 1 base and J by 4 bases, and 5 bases separated the two germline ends. This CDR3 is built from 12 residues. CDR3 nucleotide sequence: TGTGCCACCAGCAGAGGAGGGTACGAGCAGTACTTC. Its protein is CATSRGGYEQYF. The variable domain in full, completed from reference TRBV15 and TRBJ2-7, reads DAMVIQNPRYQVTQFGKPVTLSCSQTLNHNVMYWYQQKSSQAPKLLFHYYDKDFNNEADTPDNFQSRRPNTSFCFLDIRSPGLGDTAMYLCATSRGGYEQYFGPGTRLTVT.

This clone was seen a few times. Mismatch with germline at one junction end may stem from a read error. The chain combines TRBV6-5 with TRBJ2-5, with 7 bases fitting TRBD1. Germline V gene data show CDR1 as MNHEY and CDR2 as SVGAGI. The CDR3 is 12 amino acids. The CDR3 coding sequence is TGTGCCAGCAGCCGGGACAGATACAAGTTGCACTTC. Its translation is CASSRDRYKLHF.

This clone was seen once. The chain couples TRBV9 to TRBJ1-1, with D possibly being TRBD1 (5 bases). The CDR3 runs 15 residues. V was trimmed by 4 bases and J by 3 bases, leaving 16 bases between them. Germline CDR1 reads SGDLS; CDR2 reads YYNGEE. The CDR3 here is CASSPRFMGDTEAFF. Here the CDR3 DNA reads TGTGCCAGCAGCCCCCGCTTTATGGGGGACACTGAAGCTTTCTTT.